The T cell receptor beta chain under discussion was sequenced for a study of T cell responses to AZD1222 COVID-19 vaccine. At the level of the study: Researchers grouped second doses given at about 4 or about 12 weeks into one pool. Points from the study as a whole: Donors skewed white British and female; clonal diversity was possibly underestimated.

This clone has a single count. Its antigen remains unidentified. Generated by immunoSEQ multiplex PCR, the TCRdb table keeps only in-frame clones and is missing some. The table includes about 110,000 clones, 87% detected once. Trimming at V came to 0 bases and at J to 2 bases, leaving 6 bases not matched to a gene. CDR3 size: 18 residues. CDR1 SNHLY and CDR2 FYNNEI come from the germline V gene. The sequence came from an adult in good health. Sequencing used peripheral blood, obtained on day 0 of AZD1222 vaccination. The chain carries TRBV2 and TRBJ2-5; 13 bases are shared with TRBD2. The CDR3 loop is CASSEALLAGGPQETQYF. CDR3 in DNA: TGTGCCAGCAGTGAAGCGCTACTAGCGGGGGGGCCGCAAGAGACCCAGTACTTC.